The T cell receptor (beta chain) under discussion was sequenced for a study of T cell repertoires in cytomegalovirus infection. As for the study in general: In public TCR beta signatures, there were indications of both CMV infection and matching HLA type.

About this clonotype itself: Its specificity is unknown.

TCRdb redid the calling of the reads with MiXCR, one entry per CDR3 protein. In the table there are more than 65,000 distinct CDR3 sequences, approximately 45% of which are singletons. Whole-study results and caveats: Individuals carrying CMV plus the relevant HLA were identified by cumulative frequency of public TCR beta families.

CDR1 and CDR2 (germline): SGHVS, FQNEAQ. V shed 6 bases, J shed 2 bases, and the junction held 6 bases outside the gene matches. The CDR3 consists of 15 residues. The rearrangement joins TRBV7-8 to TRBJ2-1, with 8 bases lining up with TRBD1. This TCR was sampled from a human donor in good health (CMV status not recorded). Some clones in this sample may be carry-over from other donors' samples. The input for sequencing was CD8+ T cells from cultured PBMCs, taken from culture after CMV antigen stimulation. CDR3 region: CASRAGTGPYNEQFF. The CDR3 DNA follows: TGTGCCAGCAGAGCCGGGACAGGACCCTACAATGAGCAGTTCTTC.